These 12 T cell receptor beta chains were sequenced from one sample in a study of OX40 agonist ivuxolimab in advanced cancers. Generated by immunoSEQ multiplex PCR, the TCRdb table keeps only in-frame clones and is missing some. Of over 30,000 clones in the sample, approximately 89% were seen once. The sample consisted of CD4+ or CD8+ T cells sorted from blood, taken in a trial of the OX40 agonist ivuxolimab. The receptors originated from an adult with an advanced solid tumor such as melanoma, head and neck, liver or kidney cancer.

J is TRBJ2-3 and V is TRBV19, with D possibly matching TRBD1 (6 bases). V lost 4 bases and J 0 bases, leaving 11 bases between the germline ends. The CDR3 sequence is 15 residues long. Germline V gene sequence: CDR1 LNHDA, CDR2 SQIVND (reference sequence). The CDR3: CASSSTGSSTDTQYF. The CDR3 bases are TGTGCCAGTAGTAGTACAGGGTCCAGCACAGATACGCAGTATTTT.

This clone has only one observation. CDR3 in DNA: TGTGCCAGCAAAGCTTTGACATCAAACACAGATACGCAGTATTTT. Translation: CASKALTSNTDTQYF. The J gene is TRBJ2-3, the V gene TRBV2; unclear D gene. The germline CDR1 and CDR2 sequences are SNHLY and FYNNEI. There are 15 residues in the CDR3. V lost 7 bases and J 2 bases, leaving 16 bases between the germline ends.

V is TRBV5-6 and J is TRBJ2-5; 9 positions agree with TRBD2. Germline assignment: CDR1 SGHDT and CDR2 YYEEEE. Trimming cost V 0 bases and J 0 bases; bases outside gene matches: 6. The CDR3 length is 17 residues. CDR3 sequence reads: CASSLAWSGGHQETQYF. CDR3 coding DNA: TGTGCCAGCAGCTTGGCCTGGAGCGGGGGGCACCAAGAGACCCAGTACTTC. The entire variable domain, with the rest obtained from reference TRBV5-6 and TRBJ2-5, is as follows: DAGVTQSPTHLIKTRGQQVTLRCSPKSGHDTVSWYQQALGQGPQFIFQYYEEEERQRGNFPDRFSGHQFPNYSSELNVNALLLGDSALYLCASSLAWSGGHQETQYFGPGTRLLVL.

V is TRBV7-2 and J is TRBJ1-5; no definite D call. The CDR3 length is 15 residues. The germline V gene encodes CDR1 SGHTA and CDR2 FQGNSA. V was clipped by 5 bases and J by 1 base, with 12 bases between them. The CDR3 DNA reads TGTGCCAGCAGCCCCCGGCCATCGAGCAATCAGCCCCAGCATTTT. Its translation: CASSPRPSSNQPQHF.

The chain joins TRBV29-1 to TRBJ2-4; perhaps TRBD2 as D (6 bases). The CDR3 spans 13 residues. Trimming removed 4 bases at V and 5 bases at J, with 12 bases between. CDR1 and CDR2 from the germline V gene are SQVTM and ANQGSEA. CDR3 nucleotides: TGCAGCGTTGTTCCCGGGGAGGAAAACATTCAGTACTTC. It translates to CSVVPGEENIQYF.

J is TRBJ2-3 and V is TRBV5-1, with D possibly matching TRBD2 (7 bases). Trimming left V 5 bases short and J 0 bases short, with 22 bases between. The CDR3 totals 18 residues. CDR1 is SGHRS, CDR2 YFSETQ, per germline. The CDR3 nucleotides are TGCGCCAGCAGGGGGGGGGCCACTAGCGCCCCTAGCACAGATACGCAGTATTTT. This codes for CASRGGATSAPSTDTQYF. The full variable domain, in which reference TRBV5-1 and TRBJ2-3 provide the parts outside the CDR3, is KAGVTQTPRYLIKTRGQQVTLSCSPISGHRSVSWYQQTPGQGLQFLFEYFSETQRNKGNFPGRFSGRQFSNSRSEMNVSTLELGDSALYLCASRGGATSAPSTDTQYFGPGTRLTVL.

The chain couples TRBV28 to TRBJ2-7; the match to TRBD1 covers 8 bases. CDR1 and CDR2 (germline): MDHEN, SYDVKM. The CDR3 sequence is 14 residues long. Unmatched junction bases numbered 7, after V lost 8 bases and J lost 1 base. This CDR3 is CASLRDRSSYEQYF. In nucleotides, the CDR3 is TGTGCCAGCCTCCGGGACAGGTCATCCTACGAGCAGTACTTC.

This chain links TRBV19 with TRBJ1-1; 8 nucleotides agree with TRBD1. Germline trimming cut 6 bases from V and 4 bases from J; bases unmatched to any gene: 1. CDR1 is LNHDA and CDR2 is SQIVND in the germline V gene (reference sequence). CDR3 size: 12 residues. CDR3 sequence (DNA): TGTGCCAGTAGGACAGGGGCCACTGAAGCTTTCTTT. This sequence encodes CASRTGATEAFF.

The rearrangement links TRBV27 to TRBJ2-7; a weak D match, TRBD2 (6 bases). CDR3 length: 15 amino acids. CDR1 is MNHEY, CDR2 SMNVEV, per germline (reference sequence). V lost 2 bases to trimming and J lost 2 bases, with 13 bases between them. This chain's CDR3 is CASSLTGLIPYEQYF. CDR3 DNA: TGTGCCAGCAGTTTAACGGGACTGATCCCCTACGAGCAGTACTTC.

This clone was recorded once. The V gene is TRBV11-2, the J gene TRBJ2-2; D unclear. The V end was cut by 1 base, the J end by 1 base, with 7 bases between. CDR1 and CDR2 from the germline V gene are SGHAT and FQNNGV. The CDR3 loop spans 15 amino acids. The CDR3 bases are TGTGCCAGCAGCTTAGCTCAGATGAACACCGGGGAGCTGTTTTTT. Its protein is CASSLAQMNTGELFF.

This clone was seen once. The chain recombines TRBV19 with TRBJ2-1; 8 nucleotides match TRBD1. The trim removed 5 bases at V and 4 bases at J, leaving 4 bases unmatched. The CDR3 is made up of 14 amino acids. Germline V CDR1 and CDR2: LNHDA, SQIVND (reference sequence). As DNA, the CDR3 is TGTGCCAGTAGTCTGGGACAGGCGTACAATGAGCAGTTCTTC. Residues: CASSLGQAYNEQFF.

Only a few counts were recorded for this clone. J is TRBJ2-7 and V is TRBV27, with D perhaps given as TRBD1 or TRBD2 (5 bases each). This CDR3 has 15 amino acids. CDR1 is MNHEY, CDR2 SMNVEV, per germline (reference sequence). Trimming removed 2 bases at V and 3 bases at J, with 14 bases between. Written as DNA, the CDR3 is TGTGCCAGCAGTTTAGGGACGGGCCCTCTCTACGAGCAGTACTTC. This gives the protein CASSLGTGPLYEQYF.